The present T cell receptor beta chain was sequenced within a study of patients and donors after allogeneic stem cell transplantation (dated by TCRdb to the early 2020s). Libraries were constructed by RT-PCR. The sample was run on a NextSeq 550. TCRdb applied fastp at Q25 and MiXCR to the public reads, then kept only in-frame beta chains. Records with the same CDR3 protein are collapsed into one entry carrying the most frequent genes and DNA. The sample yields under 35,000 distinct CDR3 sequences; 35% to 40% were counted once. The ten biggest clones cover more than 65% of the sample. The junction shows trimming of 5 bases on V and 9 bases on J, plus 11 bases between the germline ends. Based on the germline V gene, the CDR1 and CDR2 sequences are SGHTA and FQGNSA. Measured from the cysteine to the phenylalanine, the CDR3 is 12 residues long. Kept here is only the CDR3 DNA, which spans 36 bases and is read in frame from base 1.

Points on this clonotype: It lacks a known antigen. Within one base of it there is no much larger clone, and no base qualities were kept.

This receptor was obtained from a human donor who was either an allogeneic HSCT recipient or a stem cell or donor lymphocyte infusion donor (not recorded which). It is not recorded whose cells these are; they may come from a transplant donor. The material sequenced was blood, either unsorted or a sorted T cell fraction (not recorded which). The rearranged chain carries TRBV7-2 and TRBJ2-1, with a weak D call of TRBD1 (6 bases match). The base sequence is TGTGCCAGCAGCCTGGACAGCGGTGAGCAGTTCTTC. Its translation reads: CASSLDSGEQFF. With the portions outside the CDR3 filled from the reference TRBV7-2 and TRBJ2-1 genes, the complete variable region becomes GAGVSQSPSNKVTEKGKDVELRCDPISGHTALYWYRQSLGQGLEFLIYFQGNSAPDKSGLPSDRFSAERTGGSVSTLTIQRTQQEDSAVYLCASSLDSGEQFFGPGTRLTVL.